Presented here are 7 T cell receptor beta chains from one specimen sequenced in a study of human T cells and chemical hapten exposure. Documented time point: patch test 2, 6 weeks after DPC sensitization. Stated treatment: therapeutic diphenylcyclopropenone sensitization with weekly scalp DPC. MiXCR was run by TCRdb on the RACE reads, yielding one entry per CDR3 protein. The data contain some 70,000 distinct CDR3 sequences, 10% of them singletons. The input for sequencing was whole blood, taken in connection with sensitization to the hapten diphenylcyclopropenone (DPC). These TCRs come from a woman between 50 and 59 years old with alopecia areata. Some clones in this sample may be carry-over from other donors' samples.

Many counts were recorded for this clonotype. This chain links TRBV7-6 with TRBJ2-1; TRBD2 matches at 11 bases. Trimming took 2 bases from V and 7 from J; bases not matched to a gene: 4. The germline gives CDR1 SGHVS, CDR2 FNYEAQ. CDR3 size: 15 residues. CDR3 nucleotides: TGTGCCAGCAGCTTATCGGGACTAGCGGCAAATGAGCAGTTCTTC. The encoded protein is CASSLSGLAANEQFF.

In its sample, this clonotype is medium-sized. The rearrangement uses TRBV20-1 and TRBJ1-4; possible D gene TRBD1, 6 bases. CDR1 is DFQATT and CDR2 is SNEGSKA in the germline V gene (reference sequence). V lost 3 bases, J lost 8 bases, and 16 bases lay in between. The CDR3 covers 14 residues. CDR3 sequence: CSASEGESGEKLFF. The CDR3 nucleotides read TGCAGTGCTAGCGAGGGGGAGTCGGGAGAAAAACTGTTTTTT.

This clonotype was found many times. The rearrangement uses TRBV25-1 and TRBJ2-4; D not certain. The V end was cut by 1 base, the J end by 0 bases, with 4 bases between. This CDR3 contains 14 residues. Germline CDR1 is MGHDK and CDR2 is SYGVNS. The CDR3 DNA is TGTGCCAGCAGTGAATCTGGAGCCAAAAACATTCAGTACTTC. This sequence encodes CASSESGAKNIQYF.

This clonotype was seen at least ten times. In DNA, the CDR3 is TGTGCCAGCAGCACCCTGACAGGGTGGCAGACCCAGTACTTC. Protein: CASSTLTGWQTQYF. The J gene is TRBJ2-5, the V gene TRBV11-2, with 7 nucleotides matching TRBD1. This CDR3 comprises 14 residues. The germline V gene encodes CDR1 SGHAT and CDR2 FQNNGV. Losses at the gene ends were 5 bases for V and 6 bases for J; bases not matched to a gene: 9.

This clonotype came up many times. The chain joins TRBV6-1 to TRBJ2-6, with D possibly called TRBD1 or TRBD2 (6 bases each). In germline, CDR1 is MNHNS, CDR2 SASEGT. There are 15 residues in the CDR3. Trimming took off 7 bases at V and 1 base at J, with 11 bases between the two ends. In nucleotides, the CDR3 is TGTGCCAGCACCCCGGGGGCTTCTGGGGCCAACGTCCTGACTTTC. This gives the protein CASTPGASGANVLTF.

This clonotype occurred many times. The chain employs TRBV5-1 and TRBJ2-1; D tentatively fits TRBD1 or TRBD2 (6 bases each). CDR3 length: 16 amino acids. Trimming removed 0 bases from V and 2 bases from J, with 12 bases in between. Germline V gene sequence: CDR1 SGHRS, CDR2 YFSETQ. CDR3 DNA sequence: TGCGCCAGCAGCTTGGAGCCGGGGGCGACCTACAATGAGCAGTTCTTC. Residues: CASSLEPGATYNEQFF.

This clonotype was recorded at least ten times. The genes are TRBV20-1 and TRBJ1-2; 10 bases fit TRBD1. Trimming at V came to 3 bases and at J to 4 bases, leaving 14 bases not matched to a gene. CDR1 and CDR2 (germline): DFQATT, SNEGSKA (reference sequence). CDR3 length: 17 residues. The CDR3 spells CSASSGDRGRPAYGYTF. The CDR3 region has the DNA TGCAGTGCTAGTAGCGGGGACAGGGGCCGACCGGCCTATGGCTACACCTTC.